The sequence of this T cell receptor (beta chain) was determined in a study of shared clonotypes between healthy human individuals. J was trimmed by 6 bases and V by 3 bases; bases with no gene match: 2. The CDR3 has 13 amino acids. In germline, CDR1 is SGDLS, CDR2 YYNGEE. Naive CD8 cells lacked CD45RO, underwent positive selection for CCR7 and left out terminally differentiated effector memory CD45RA+ cells. As to this clone: The sample has other DNA sequences that encode this CDR3 too.

Repertoires were generated with immunoSEQ multiplex PCR, while TCRdb's copy carries only in-frame clones and drops some. The sample contains roughly 2.1 million clones, about 93% of which appear only once. This sequence originates from a man aged 18 to 29 in good health. Some clones in this sample may be carry-over from other donors' samples. The genes are TRBV9 and TRBJ2-7; 11 bases line up with TRBD1. Sequenced sample: naive CD8+ T cells from PBMCs. The CDR3 spells CASSAGQGGEQYF. The CDR3 DNA follows: TGTGCCAGCAGCGCGGGACAGGGGGGCGAGCAGTACTTC.